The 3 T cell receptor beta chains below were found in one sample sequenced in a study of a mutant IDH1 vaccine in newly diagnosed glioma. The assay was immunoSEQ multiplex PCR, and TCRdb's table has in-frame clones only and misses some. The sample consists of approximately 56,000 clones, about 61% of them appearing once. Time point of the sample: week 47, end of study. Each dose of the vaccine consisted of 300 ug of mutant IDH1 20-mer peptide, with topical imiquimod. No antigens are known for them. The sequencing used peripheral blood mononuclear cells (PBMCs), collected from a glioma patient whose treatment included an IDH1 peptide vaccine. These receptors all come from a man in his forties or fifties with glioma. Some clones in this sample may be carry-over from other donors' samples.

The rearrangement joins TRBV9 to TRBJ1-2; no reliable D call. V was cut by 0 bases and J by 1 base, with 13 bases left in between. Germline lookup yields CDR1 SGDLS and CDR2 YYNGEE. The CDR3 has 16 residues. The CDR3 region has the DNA TGTGCCAGCAGCGTAGTGGCCGGGGAACGTAACTATGGCTACACCTTC. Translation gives CASSVVAGERNYGYTF.

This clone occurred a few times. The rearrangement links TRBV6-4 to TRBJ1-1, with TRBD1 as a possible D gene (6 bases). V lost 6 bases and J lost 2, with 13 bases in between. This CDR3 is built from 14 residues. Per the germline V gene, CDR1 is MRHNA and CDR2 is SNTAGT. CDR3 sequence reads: CASRDSDRNTEAFF. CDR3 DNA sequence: TGTGCCAGCAGGGACAGCGACAGAAACACTGAAGCTTTCTTT.

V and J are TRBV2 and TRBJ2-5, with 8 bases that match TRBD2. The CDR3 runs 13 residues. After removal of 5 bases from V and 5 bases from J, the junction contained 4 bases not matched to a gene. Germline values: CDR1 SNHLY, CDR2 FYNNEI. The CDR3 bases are TGTGCCAGCAGTCGGGGGGGAGGGGAGACCCAGTACTTC. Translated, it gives CASSRGGGETQYF.